This T cell receptor (beta chain) appears in the sequencing data of a study of T cells in localized non-small cell lung cancer. General observations from the study: The highest T cell clonality was in uninvolved adjacent lung, above tumor.

Of note for this clone: What it recognizes is unknown.

Trimming cost V 3 bases and J 3 bases, with 11 bases left between them. Germline values: CDR1 SQVTM, CDR2 ANQGSEA. The CDR3 contains 13 residues. Assay: immunoSEQ multiplex PCR; the TCRdb copy retains only in-frame clones and omits some. Counted here are 50,000 or so clones, roughly four fifths occurring once; the ten biggest clones make up about 20%. The input for sequencing was peripheral blood, taken before any cancer treatment. This clonotype originated in a female donor of 60 years or more with stage II squamous cell lung carcinoma. The V gene is TRBV29-1, the J gene TRBJ1-2; D ambiguous. The CDR3 sequence: CSVDRPGDYGYTF. In nucleotides, the CDR3 is TGCAGCGTTGATAGGCCAGGCGACTATGGCTACACCTTC.